The clone carrying this TCR beta chain was picked up many times. Germline values: CDR1 WSHSY, CDR2 SAAADI. The ends were cut back, 6 bases at V and 3 bases at J, with 3 bases in the middle. The CDR3 loop spans 10 amino acids. MiXCR, run by TCRdb on the 5' RACE reads, gives a single entry per CDR3 protein. The table includes fewer than 900,000 distinct CDR3 sequences, 21% detected once. These data originate in a study of identical twins. The sample was also reused in another study, on T cells expressing NK-cell markers.

The specimen was PBMCs. The rearrangement joins TRBV10-2 to TRBJ2-7; no firm D call. The sequence was obtained from a young woman in good health. The CDR3 DNA sequence: TGCGCCAGCAGGAACTACGAGCAGTACTTC. Encoded protein: CASRNYEQYF.